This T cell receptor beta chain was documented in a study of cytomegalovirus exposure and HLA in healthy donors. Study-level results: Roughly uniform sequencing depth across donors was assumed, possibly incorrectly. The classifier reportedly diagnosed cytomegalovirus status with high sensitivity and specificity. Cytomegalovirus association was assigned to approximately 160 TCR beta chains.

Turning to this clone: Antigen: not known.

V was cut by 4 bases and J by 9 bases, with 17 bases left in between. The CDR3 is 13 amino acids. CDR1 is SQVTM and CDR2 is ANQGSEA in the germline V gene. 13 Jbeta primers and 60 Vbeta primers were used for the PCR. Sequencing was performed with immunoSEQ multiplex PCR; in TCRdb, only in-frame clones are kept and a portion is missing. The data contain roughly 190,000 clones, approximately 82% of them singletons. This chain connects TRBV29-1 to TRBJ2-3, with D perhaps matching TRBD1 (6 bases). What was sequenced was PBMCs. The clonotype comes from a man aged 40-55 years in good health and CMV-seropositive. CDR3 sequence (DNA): TGCAGCGTTGTAGTCCCAGGGGTCGACACGCAGTATTTT. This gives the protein CSVVVPGVDTQYF.